This T cell receptor beta chain was recovered during a study of T cell responses to AZD1222 COVID-19 vaccine. Whole-study results and caveats: Females made up more of the donors, who were largely white British, and clonal diversity may have come out too low. Just a handful of people given AZD1222 tested seropositive at baseline. Increases in Spike-specific TCR breadth and depth were seen after two AZD1222 doses.

V was cut by 5 bases and J by 4 bases, with 15 bases left in between. Looked up from germline, CDR1 is SGHAT and CDR2 is FQNNGV. The CDR3 is 14 amino acids. Clones were read by immunoSEQ multiplex PCR, and TCRdb kept only the in-frame ones, dropping some. The data hold 130,000 or so clones, with about nine tenths observed a single time. With regard to this clone: Its target is not known.

The sequence derives from an adult in good health. The source was peripheral blood, collected on day 0 of AZD1222 vaccination. This chain joins TRBV11-2 and TRBJ2-7; possible D gene TRBD1, 6 bases. The DNA of the CDR3 is TGTGCCAGCAGCCTACAGGGTTTCGGGTACGAGCAGTACTTC. Translating gives CASSLQGFGYEQYF.